Presented here are 15 T cell receptor beta chains from one specimen sequenced in a study of early T cells in non-severe SARS-CoV-2 infection. Each CDR3 protein is one row after TCRdb ran MiXCR on the 5' RACE reads. The table includes 43,000 or so distinct CDR3 sequences, nearly 7.5% detected once. Sequencing input: whole blood. These TCRs come from an adult who was a healthcare worker with PCR-confirmed SARS-CoV-2 infection or an uninfected control (not recorded which).

Many counts were recorded for this clonotype. The chain carries TRBV19 and TRBJ2-3; D gene uncertain. Germline V CDR1 and CDR2: LNHDA, SQIVND (reference sequence). Trimming took 4 bases from V and 0 from J, leaving 29 bases between them. CDR3 length equals 21 residues. The CDR3 DNA follows: TGTGCCAGTAGTAAAGGCCTCAGTTCCCTGCGAGCAGTACCCAGCACAGATACGCAGTATTTT. This sequence encodes CASSKGLSSLRAVPSTDTQYF.

The rearrangement links TRBV12-3 or TRBV12-4 to TRBJ1-1; possible D gene TRBD1, 5 bases. With 2 bases removed from V and 4 bases from J, the gap between germline ends came to 8 bases. The CDR3 loop spans 13 amino acids. CDR3 sequence: CASSLWGGTEAFF. The CDR3 nucleotides read TGTGCCAGCAGTTTATGGGGGGGCACTGAAGCTTTCTTT.

The rearrangement uses TRBV7-8 and TRBJ2-7, with TRBD1 identical over 7 bases. The CDR3 has 15 amino acids. In germline, CDR1 is SGHVS, CDR2 FQNEAQ. With V trimmed by 5 bases and J by 4 bases, 11 bases remained unmatched. This chain's CDR3 is CASSPTGPGLYEQYF. Written as DNA, the CDR3 is TGTGCCAGCAGCCCGACAGGGCCCGGACTTTACGAGCAGTACTTC.

In this sample, this clonotype turned up many times. The chain links TRBV28 to TRBJ2-7; D is uncertain. CDR1 is MDHEN, CDR2 SYDVKM, per germline. V lost 6 bases, J lost 3 bases, and 9 bases lay in between. This CDR3 comprises 12 residues. CDR3 nucleotides: TGTGCCAGCAGATGGCAGGACTACGAGCAGTACTTC. Translation gives CASRWQDYEQYF.

V gene TRBV2 combines with J gene TRBJ2-3, with D tentatively TRBD1 (6 bases). Germline V lookup: CDR1 SNHLY, CDR2 FYNNEI. This CDR3 has 14 amino acids. V was shortened by 5 bases and J by 4 bases, with 13 bases between the two germline ends. The CDR3 nucleotides are TGTGCCAGCAGTTCACAGGGATCAGCAGATACGCAGTATTTT. As protein: CASSSQGSADTQYF.

The table lists this clonotype with many counts. The CDR3 DNA reads TGTGCCAGCAGTTACAGCCGAAGCACAGATACGCAGTATTTT. It translates to CASSYSRSTDTQYF. This chain connects TRBV6-6 to TRBJ2-3; D is unclear. Trimming pared 2 bases from V and 0 bases from J, leaving 6 bases between. The CDR3 loop spans 14 amino acids. Germline-derived CDR1 and CDR2 are MNHNY and SVGAGI (reference sequence).

This clonotype was seen a handful of times. This chain connects TRBV7-9 to TRBJ2-7, with no clear D. This CDR3 is 13 amino acids long. Trimming took 9 bases from V and 0 from J, leaving 12 bases between them. The germline V gene encodes CDR1 SEHNR and CDR2 FQNEAQ (reference sequence). CDR3 sequence (DNA): TGTGCCAGTGGAGTTCCGAGCTCCTACGAGCAGTACTTC. It specifies CASGVPSSYEQYF.

The J gene is TRBJ1-6, the V gene TRBV19; 9 bases agree with TRBD1. Per the germline V gene, CDR1 is LNHDA and CDR2 is SQIVND (reference sequence). V shed 4 bases, J shed 10 bases, and the junction held 8 bases outside the gene matches. This CDR3 spans 15 amino acids. The CDR3 spells CASSTGQGKISPLHF. The CDR3 DNA sequence: TGTGCCAGTAGTACCGGACAGGGGAAAATATCACCCCTCCACTTT.

The sample holds a few counts of this clonotype. The chain employs TRBV6-5 and TRBJ2-5; D may be TRBD2 (6 bases). Deletions cut 4 bases from V and 2 bases from J, with 17 bases between. The germline CDR1 and CDR2 sequences are MNHEY and SVGAGI. The length of the CDR3 is 16 residues. The CDR3 region has the DNA TGTGCCAGCAGTTCCTTGGCGGGGCTATCACAAGAGACCCAGTACTTC. Translated, it gives CASSSLAGLSQETQYF.

This clonotype appeared many times. The DNA for the CDR3 is TGTGCCAGCAGCCCAGACCGGGACGGCAATCAGCCCCAGCATTTT. Its translation is CASSPDRDGNQPQHF. The rearrangement links TRBV7-9 to TRBJ1-5; TRBD1 is a possible D gene (5 bases). The CDR3 runs to 15 residues. V shed 5 bases and J shed 2 bases, with 13 bases lying between them. Germline CDR1 and CDR2: SEHNR and FQNEAQ (reference sequence). The full variable domain, completed using reference TRBV7-9 and TRBJ1-5, is DTGVSQNPRHKITKRGQNVTFRCDPISEHNRLYWYRQTLGQGPEFLTYFQNEAQLEKSRLLSDRFSAERPKGSFSTLEIQRTEQGDSAMYLCASSPDRDGNQPQHFGDGTRLSIL.

This clonotype showed up just a few times. The genes are TRBV28 and TRBJ2-6; D gene uncertain. Per the germline V gene, CDR1 is MDHEN and CDR2 is SYDVKM. This CDR3 region has 15 residues. V was pared by 4 bases and J by 5 bases, with 12 bases between. This CDR3 is CASSWSGDRANVLTF. The CDR3 bases are TGTGCCAGCAGTTGGAGTGGTGACCGGGCCAACGTCCTGACTTTC.

This clonotype has a count of ten or more. The DNA of the CDR3 is TGCGCCAGCAGCTTGGCCCCTTGGGCAAATCAGCCCCAGCATTTT. Translation: CASSLAPWANQPQHF. The chain has TRBV5-1 and TRBJ1-5; D is ambiguous. V lost 0 bases and J 4 bases, leaving 11 bases between the germline ends. Germline-derived CDR1 and CDR2 are SGHRS and YFSETQ. This CDR3 is 15 amino acids long.

There are a few counts of this clonotype. The chain employs TRBV7-9 and TRBJ1-2; D may be TRBD1 (5 bases). The CDR3 covers 15 residues. Germline CDR1 SEHNR, CDR2 FQNEAQ (reference sequence). V lost 0 bases to trimming and J lost 7 bases, with 15 bases between them. The CDR3 spells CASSLAEQGGIGYTF. In DNA, the CDR3 is TGTGCCAGCAGCTTAGCTGAGCAGGGAGGTATTGGCTACACCTTC.

This clonotype was recorded at least ten times. The V gene is TRBV20-1, the J gene TRBJ2-7, with D maybe TRBD2 (6 bases). The CDR3 covers 14 residues. The germline V gene has CDR1 DFQATT and CDR2 SNEGSKA (reference sequence). Trimming left V 1 base short and J 4 bases short, with 14 bases between. The chain's CDR3 is CSARGVAVIYEQYF. In DNA, the CDR3 is TGCAGTGCTAGAGGCGTAGCGGTGATATACGAGCAGTACTTC.

This clonotype was seen more than once but under ten times. The rearrangement links TRBV18 to TRBJ1-6; no clear D. Germline CDR1 and CDR2: KGHSH and LQKENI. The CDR3 consists of 15 residues. V lost 3 bases and J lost 4, with 10 bases in between. The CDR3 here is CASSPLGIYNSPLHF. The CDR3 region has the DNA TGTGCCAGCTCACCGCTGGGGATTTATAATTCACCCCTCCACTTT. Drawing the rest from reference TRBV18 and TRBJ1-6, the complete variable domain is NAGVMQNPRHLVRRRGQEARLRCSPMKGHSHVYWYRQLPEEGLKFMVYLQKENIIDESGMPKERFSAEFPKEGPSILRIQQVVRGDSAAYFCASSPLGIYNSPLHFGNGTRLTVT.